Here is one T cell receptor beta chain with its context. Its target is not known. Because the CDR3's place on the DNA is in doubt, the DNA is left out and the CDR3 is given as listed by TCRdb. Profiled with immunoSEQ multiplex PCR; TCRdb holds only in-frame clones, not every one. Among some 200,000 clones, roughly four fifths were seen once, and the ten largest hold around 2.8%. The approximately 120-subject validation cohort, separate from the roughly 700-subject first cohort, included the donors. 14 amino acids form the CDR3, both terminal residues included. CDR1 and CDR2 (germline): SNHLY, FYNNEI. The data were taken from a study of cytomegalovirus exposure and HLA in healthy donors. Study conclusions and caveats: The study recorded 164 TCR beta chains that were cytomegalovirus-associated. The majority of TCR sequences were rare, yet some public TCRs appeared in many donors.

This clonotype was sampled from a woman aged 18-29 years in good health and CMV-seropositive. V and J are TRBV2 and TRBJ2-5; the D call TRBD2 from the table was never checked on the DNA. Sequenced input: PBMCs. The CDR3 sequence: CASSEVVGGGALNF.